This section outlines one TCR beta chain sequence together with its context. This sample stems from a study of blood T cell repertoires in COVID-19. The method was immunoSEQ multiplex PCR; TCRdb's version includes in-frame clones alone and lacks a portion of them. The data contain 350,000 to 450,000 clones, roughly nine tenths of them singletons. The CDR3 runs 16 residues. V was pared by 4 bases and J by 5 bases, with 20 bases between. The germline V gene encodes CDR1 SGHVS and CDR2 FQNEAQ. Sample: PBMCs or T cells enriched from blood (not recorded which). This chain joins TRBV7-8 and TRBJ1-1; maybe TRBD1 (5 bases). This receptor was taken from a woman in her 40s who had been exposed to COVID-19. The CDR3: CASSWALRLAGTEAFF. Here the CDR3 DNA reads TGTGCCAGCAGCTGGGCGCTCCGCCTGGCAGGGACTGAAGCTTTCTTT.